What follows describes a single T cell receptor (beta chain). CDR3 length: 14 amino acids. V was cut by 4 bases and J by 6 bases, with 12 bases left in between. Germline V lookup: CDR1 LGHNA, CDR2 YNFKEQ. This sample was taken from a study of cytomegalovirus exposure and HLA in healthy donors. PCR used 60 Vbeta primers and 13 Jbeta primers. Measured with immunoSEQ multiplex PCR; TCRdb has only the in-frame clones, and not every one. The top ten clones hold under 7.5% of a sample with 170,000 or so clones, more than 65% of them seen once. The specimen was PBMCs. This TCR came from a man aged 50 to 60 in good health and CMV-seropositive. The chain employs TRBV4-2 and TRBJ2-2, with D unclear. The CDR3 protein is CASSPPRSSGELFF. CDR3 in DNA: TGTGCCAGCAGCCCCCCCAGGTCATCCGGGGAGCTGTTTTTT.